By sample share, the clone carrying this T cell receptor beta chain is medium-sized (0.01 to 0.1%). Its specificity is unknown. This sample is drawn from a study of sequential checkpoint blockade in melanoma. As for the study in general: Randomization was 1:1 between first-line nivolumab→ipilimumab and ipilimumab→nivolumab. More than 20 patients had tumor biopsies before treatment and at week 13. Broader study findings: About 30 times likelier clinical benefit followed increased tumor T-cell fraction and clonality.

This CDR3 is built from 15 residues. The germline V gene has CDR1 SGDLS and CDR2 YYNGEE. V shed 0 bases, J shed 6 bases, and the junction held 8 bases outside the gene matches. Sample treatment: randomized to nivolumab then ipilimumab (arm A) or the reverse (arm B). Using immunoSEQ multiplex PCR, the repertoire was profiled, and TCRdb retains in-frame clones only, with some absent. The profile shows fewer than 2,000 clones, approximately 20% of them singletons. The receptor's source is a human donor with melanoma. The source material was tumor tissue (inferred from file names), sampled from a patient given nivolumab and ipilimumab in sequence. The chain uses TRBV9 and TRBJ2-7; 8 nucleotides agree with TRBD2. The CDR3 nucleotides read TGTGCCAGCAGCGTAGTCCCTAGCGGGTCGCCCGAGCAGTACTTC. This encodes CASSVVPSGSPEQYF.